Each of the 19 T cell receptor beta chains below was sequenced from the same sample in a study of T cells in women clearing cervical HPV infection. TCRdb keeps only in-frame clones here, not all; method: immunoSEQ multiplex PCR. Recorded for this sample: about 26,000 clones. Sequenced: blood buffy coat. The receptors shown here come from a woman between 18 and 70 years old with a cervical HPV16 infection that either progressed to CIN3+ or cleared (not recorded which).

The CDR3 here is CASSELNEQFF. The DNA read from the CDR3 is TGTGCCAGCAGTGAACTAAATGAG. This chain links TRBV2 with TRBJ2-1; D gene uncertain. The sequenced fragment ends 3 residues before the CDR3 boundary, so the rest is inferred from the germline J gene. The V gene's germline CDR1 is SNHLY and CDR2 FYNNEI. Trimming left V 2 bases short and J 7 bases short, with 3 bases between. There are 11 residues in the CDR3.

As to this clone: The DNA ends 3 residues before the CDR3 does, and the rest of the CDR3 is filled in from the germline J gene. This sequence joins TRBV20-1 and TRBJ1-1, with D perhaps matching TRBD1 (5 bases). This CDR3 comprises 15 residues. Germline V lookup: CDR1 DFQATT, CDR2 SNEGSKA (reference sequence). CDR3 DNA (partial): TGCAGTGCTAGAGATTCCCCAGGGAAAGTTGACGTA. It is translated as CSARDSPGKVDV. The full CDR3 protein reads CSARDSPGKVDVAFF.

To note about this clone: With the read ending 3 residues before the CDR3 end, the germline J gene is used to fill in that end. This sequence joins TRBV18 and TRBJ2-5; D might be TRBD1 (5 bases). The CDR3 is 13 amino acids. V was pared by 4 bases and J by 5 bases, with 11 bases between. CDR1 KGHSH and CDR2 LQKENI come from the germline V gene. The CDR3 DNA, read in part, is TGTGCCAGCTCACTGGGGCTAAGGGAGACC. This codes for CASSLGLRET. The complete CDR3 protein is CASSLGLRETQYF.

Turning to this clone: The read ends 3 residues early relative to the CDR3; the germline J gene fills the gap. This sequence joins TRBV2 and TRBJ1-1, with TRBD1 matching over 8 bases. The CDR3 length is 12 residues. Germline V gives CDR1 SNHLY, CDR2 FYNNEI. With V trimmed by 11 bases and J by 4 bases, 6 bases remained unmatched. This CDR3 is CAVRQGITEAFF. The CDR3 bases that were read are TGTGCCGTTCGACAGGGGATCACTGAA.

Remarks on this clone: The CDR3 extends 3 residues past the end of the read, so its final part is completed from the germline J gene. This chain uses TRBV20-1 with TRBJ2-3; a possible D gene is TRBD2 (6 bases). Looked up from germline, CDR1 is DFQATT and CDR2 is SNEGSKA (reference sequence). CDR3 length equals 11 residues. The CDR3 loop is CSVSPGETQYF. The covered CDR3 bases are TGCAGTGTTTCGCCGGGGGAGACG.

Comments on this clone: The DNA ends 3 residues before the CDR3 does, and the rest of the CDR3 is filled in from the germline J gene. The chain employs TRBV10-3 and TRBJ2-7; D might be TRBD1 (6 bases). Trimming removed 6 bases from V and 0 bases from J, with 18 bases in between. CDR1 ENHRY and CDR2 SYGVKD come from the germline V gene. This CDR3 spans 16 amino acids. This CDR3 reads CAISYKGVESSYEQYF. CDR3 bases read: TGTGCCATCAGCTATAAGGGGGTCGAGAGCTCCTACGAG.

In regard to this clone: The read ends 3 residues early relative to the CDR3; the germline J gene fills the gap. V is TRBV11-2 and J is TRBJ2-4; D is uncertain. The CDR3 contains 13 residues. The V and J ends lost 0 bases and 2 bases respectively, with 2 bases between them. The germline gives CDR1 SGHAT, CDR2 FQNNGV. The CDR3 sequence: CASSLDTKNIQYF. The sequenced CDR3 bases are TGTGCCAGCAGCTTAGATACCAAAAACATT.

Concerning this clone itself: The read stops 3 residues short of the end of the CDR3; the missing end is completed from the germline J gene. The J gene is TRBJ1-2, the V gene TRBV18, with 8 bases matching TRBD1. After removal of 9 bases from V and 0 bases from J, the junction contained 18 bases not matched to a gene. The CDR3 spans 18 residues. Germline V CDR1 and CDR2: KGHSH, LQKENI. The covered CDR3 bases are TGTGCCAGTTCTACAGGGGGAAGAAATAGGAAGGCTAACTATGGC. It translates to CASSTGGRNRKANYG. The entire CDR3 reads CASSTGGRNRKANYGYTF.

With regard to this clone: The read terminates 3 residues before the CDR3 end, so the remaining end is supplied by the germline J gene. This chain links TRBV5-1 with TRBJ2-5, with D possibly TRBD2 on 6 matching bases. CDR1 SGHRS and CDR2 YFSETQ come from the germline V gene. V lost 3 bases and J lost 5, with 17 bases in between. CDR3 length equals 15 residues. The DNA read from the CDR3 is TGCGCCAGCAGCTCAGGCGGGGCTGGAGGGGAGACC. It yields the protein CASSSGGAGGET. The whole CDR3 protein is CASSSGGAGGETQYF. The full variable domain, with the rest looked up from reference TRBV5-1 and TRBJ2-5, is KAGVTQTPRYLIKTRGQQVTLSCSPISGHRSVSWYQQTPGQGLQFLFEYFSETQRNKGNFPGRFSGRQFSNSRSEMNVSTLELGDSALYLCASSSGGAGGETQYFGPGTRLLVL.

CDR3 in amino acids: CATATSGGYEQYF. The CDR3 DNA, read in part, is TGCGCCACCGCAACTAGCGGGGGCTACGAG. V usage is TRBV5-1 and J usage is TRBJ2-7; TRBD2 matches at 11 bases. The read ends 3 residues early relative to the CDR3; the germline J gene fills the gap. CDR3 length: 13 residues. V lost 9 bases, J lost 3 bases, and 5 bases stayed unmatched. CDR1 and CDR2 from the germline V gene are SGHRS and YFSETQ.

A note on this clone: Sequencing ends 3 residues short of the CDR3 end; the germline J gene provides the rest. The gene calls are TRBV2 and TRBJ1-2; D perhaps matches TRBD1 (6 bases). From germline, CDR1 is SNHLY and CDR2 FYNNEI. This CDR3 is 14 amino acids long. V dropped 4 bases and J dropped 6 bases, with 15 bases sitting between them. CDR3: CASSVAGASNGYTF. The covered CDR3 bases are TGTGCCAGCAGTGTAGCAGGGGCGTCTAATGGC.

On this clone: The read gets to within 3 residues of the CDR3 end, and the germline J gene fills in the rest. The chain joins TRBV7-9 to TRBJ2-3; no definite D call. CDR1 and CDR2 (germline): SEHNR, FQNEAQ (reference sequence). Trimming took off 7 bases at V and 6 bases at J, with 11 bases between the two ends. This CDR3 is built from 12 residues. The sequenced CDR3 bases are TGTGCCAGCAACCTTATGAGGGATACG. Translating it yields CASNLMRDT. The full CDR3 reads CASNLMRDTQYF.

About this clone: The read ends 3 residues before the CDR3 terminus; that terminus is restored from the germline J gene. The V gene is TRBV5-6, the J gene TRBJ1-1; D unclear. Deletions cut 5 bases from V and 0 bases from J, with 14 bases between. Germline lookup yields CDR1 SGHDT and CDR2 YYEEEE. This CDR3 is 15 amino acids long. The CDR3: CASRKGSSMNTEAFF. Partial CDR3 DNA: TGTGCCAGCAGAAAAGGGTCCTCCATGAACACTGAA.

Notes on this clone: The read ends 3 residues shy of where the CDR3 ends; the end is completed using the germline J gene. The chain couples TRBV12-3 or TRBV12-4 to TRBJ1-5; 8 bases are a match to TRBD1. V trimming: 6 bases; J trimming: 7 bases; junction bases outside the gene matches: 5. This CDR3 spans 13 amino acids. The CDR3 DNA, read in part, is TGTGCCAGCAGCCGCGACAGGGGACAGCCC. Translation gives CASSRDRGQP. The whole CDR3 region reads CASSRDRGQPQHF.

A word on this clone: Read data end 3 residues before the CDR3 end; the end is taken from the germline J gene. The chain links TRBV3-1 (or the pseudogene TRBV3-2) to TRBJ1-6; perhaps TRBD1 as D (5 bases). V dropped 4 bases and J dropped 3 bases, with 13 bases sitting between them. The CDR3 totals 16 residues. CDR1 is LGHDT and CDR2 is YNNKEL in the germline V gene (reference sequence). The sequenced part of the CDR3 DNA is TGTGCCAGCAGCCCCGTGAGGCAGGGCTATAATTCACCC. Its translation is CASSPVRQGYNSP. The whole CDR3 sequence is CASSPVRQGYNSPLHF.

CDR3 DNA (partial): TGTGCCAGCAGCGGCGGACAGTACCAAGAGACC. Protein: CASSGGQYQET. The complete CDR3 sequence is CASSGGQYQETQYF. The rearrangement uses TRBV11-3 and TRBJ2-5, with a weak D call TRBD1 (6 bases). The read terminates 3 residues ahead of where the CDR3 ends, so the germline J gene completes it. CDR3 length equals 14 residues. Germline assignment: CDR1 SGHNT and CDR2 YENEEA. Trimming stripped 5 bases from V and 0 bases from J, with 10 bases between.

In regard to this clone: The CDR3 goes on 3 residues after the read ends, and that part is filled in from the germline J gene. The rearrangement uses TRBV5-1 and TRBJ1-1, with 7 bases fitting TRBD1. The V segment lost 0 bases and the J segment 5 bases; nucleotides outside the gene matches: 10. Germline values: CDR1 SGHRS, CDR2 YFSETQ. This CDR3 has 16 residues. The part of the CDR3 DNA that was read is TGCGCCAGCAGCTTGGGACAGGGCGGTTCGGAAACTGAA. Translating gives CASSLGQGGSETE. The CDR3 as a whole reads CASSLGQGGSETEAFF.

A remark on this clone: From the germline J gene comes the end of the CDR3, since the read stops 3 residues before it. The rearrangement joins TRBV29-1 to TRBJ2-2, with D perhaps TRBD1 (5 bases). The CDR3 contains 13 residues. CDR1 is SQVTM, CDR2 ANQGSEA, per germline. CDR3 DNA (partial): TGCAGCGTTGGAGGCTCTGGGGCCAACGTG. This codes for CSVGGSGANV. The full CDR3 protein reads CSVGGSGANVLFF.

About this clone itself: The read terminates 3 residues ahead of where the CDR3 ends, so the germline J gene completes it. The chain couples TRBV20-1 to TRBJ1-2, with 9 bases aligning to TRBD1. V lost 2 bases, J lost 6 bases, and 10 bases stayed unmatched. CDR1 is DFQATT and CDR2 is SNEGSKA in the germline V gene (reference sequence). The CDR3 consists of 15 residues. The CDR3 sequence is CSARTTGGASDGYTF. The covered CDR3 bases are TGCAGTGCTAGAACAACAGGGGGCGCCTCGGATGGC.